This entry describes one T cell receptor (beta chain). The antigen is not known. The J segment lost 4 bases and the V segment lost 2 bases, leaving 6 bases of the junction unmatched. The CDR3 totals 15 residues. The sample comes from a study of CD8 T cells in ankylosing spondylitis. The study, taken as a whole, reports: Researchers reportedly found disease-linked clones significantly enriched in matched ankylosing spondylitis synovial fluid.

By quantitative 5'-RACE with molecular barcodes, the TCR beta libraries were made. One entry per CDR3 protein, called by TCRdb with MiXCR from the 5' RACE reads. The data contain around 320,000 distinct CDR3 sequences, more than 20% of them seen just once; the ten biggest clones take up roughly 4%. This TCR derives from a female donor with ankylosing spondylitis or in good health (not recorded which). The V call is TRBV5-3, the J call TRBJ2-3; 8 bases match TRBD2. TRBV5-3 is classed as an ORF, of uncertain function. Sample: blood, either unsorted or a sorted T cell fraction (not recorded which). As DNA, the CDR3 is TGTGCCAGAAGCTTTGAAGCGGGAGACCCAGATACGCAGTATTTT. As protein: CARSFEAGDPDTQYF.